This entry is about one T cell receptor beta chain. Its antigen is not known. CDR3 size: 15 residues. Germline values: CDR1 SGHAT, CDR2 FQNNGV. Trimming stripped 6 bases from V and 0 bases from J, with 13 bases between. This sample is drawn from a study of cytomegalovirus exposure and HLA in healthy donors. Whole-study findings and limits: A prior analysis recorded that most TCR beta V segments were productive about 90% or about 30% of the time. Rarity characterized most TCR sequences, yet some public TCRs appeared in many donors. The investigators catalogued 150 to 200 TCR beta chains as cytomegalovirus-associated.

PCR employed 60 Vbeta and 13 Jbeta primers. The method was immunoSEQ multiplex PCR; TCRdb's version includes in-frame clones alone and lacks a portion of them. The table shows around 100,000 clones, with around 80% occurring only once. Sequencing was performed on PBMCs. The origin of this receptor is a female donor in good health and CMV-seropositive. The V gene is TRBV11-2, the J gene TRBJ2-3, with D tentatively TRBD2 (6 bases). The CDR3 region is CASSLEGTSTDTQYF. CDR3 DNA: TGTGCCAGCAGTTTGGAGGGTACTAGCACAGATACGCAGTATTTT.